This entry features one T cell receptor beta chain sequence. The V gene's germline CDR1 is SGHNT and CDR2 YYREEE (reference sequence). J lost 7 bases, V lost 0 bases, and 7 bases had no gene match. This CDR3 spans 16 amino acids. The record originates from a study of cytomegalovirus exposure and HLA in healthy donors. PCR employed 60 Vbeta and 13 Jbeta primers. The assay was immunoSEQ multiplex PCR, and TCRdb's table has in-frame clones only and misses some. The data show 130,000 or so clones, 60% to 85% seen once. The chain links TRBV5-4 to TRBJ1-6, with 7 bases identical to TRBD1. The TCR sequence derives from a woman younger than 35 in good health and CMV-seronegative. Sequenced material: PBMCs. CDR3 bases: TGTGCCAGCAGCTTGGTTAGGGGGCTTCAAAATTCACCCCTCCACTTT. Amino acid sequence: CASSLVRGLQNSPLHF.